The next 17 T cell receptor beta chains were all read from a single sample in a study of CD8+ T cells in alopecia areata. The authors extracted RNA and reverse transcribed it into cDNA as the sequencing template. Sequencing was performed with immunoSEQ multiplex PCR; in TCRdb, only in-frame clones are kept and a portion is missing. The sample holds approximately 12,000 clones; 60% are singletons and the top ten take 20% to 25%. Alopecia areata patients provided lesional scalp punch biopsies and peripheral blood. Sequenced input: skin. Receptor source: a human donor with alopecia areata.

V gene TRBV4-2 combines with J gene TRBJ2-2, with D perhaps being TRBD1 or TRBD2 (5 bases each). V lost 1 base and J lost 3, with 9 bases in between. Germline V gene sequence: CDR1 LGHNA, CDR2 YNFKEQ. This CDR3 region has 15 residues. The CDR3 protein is CASSQVMGDTGELFF. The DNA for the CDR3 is TGTGCCAGCAGCCAAGTTATGGGGGACACCGGGGAGCTGTTTTTT.

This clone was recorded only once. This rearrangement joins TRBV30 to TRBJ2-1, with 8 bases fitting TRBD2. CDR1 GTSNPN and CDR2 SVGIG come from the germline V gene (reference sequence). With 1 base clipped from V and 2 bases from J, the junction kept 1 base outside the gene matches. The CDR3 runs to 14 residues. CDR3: CAWSGTSPYNEQFF. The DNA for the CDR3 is TGTGCCTGGAGTGGGACTAGCCCCTACAATGAGCAGTTCTTC.

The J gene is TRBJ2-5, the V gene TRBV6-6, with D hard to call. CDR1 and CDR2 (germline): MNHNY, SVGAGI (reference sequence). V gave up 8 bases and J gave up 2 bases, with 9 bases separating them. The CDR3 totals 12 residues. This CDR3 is CASRWVQETQYF. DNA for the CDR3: TGTGCCAGCCGCTGGGTGCAAGAGACCCAGTACTTC.

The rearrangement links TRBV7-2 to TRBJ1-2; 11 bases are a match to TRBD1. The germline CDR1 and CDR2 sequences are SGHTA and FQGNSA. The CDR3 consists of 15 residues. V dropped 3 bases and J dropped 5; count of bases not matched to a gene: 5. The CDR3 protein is CASSLGQGGFYGYTF. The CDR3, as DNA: TGTGCCAGCAGCTTGGGACAGGGGGGGTTTTATGGCTACACCTTC.

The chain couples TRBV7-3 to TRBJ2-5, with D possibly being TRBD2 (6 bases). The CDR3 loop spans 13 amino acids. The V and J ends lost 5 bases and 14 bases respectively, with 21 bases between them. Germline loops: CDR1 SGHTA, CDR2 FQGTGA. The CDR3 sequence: CASSPGGPYEHYF. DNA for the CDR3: TGTGCCAGCAGCCCCGGGGGTCCCTACGAGCATTACTTC. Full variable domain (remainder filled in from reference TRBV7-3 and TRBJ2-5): GAGVSQTPSNKVTEKGKYVELRCDPISGHTALYWYRQSLGQGPEFLIYFQGTGAADDSGLPNDRFFAVRPEGSVSTLKIQRTERGDSAVYLCASSPGGPYEHYFGPGTRLLVL.

CDR3 amino acids: CASSSGRRYEQYF. In DNA form, the CDR3 reads TGTGCCAGCAGCTCGGGACGCCGGTACGAGCAGTACTTC. The V and J genes are TRBV7-8 and TRBJ2-7; D tentatively fits TRBD1 or TRBD2 (5 bases each). CDR1 is SGHVS, CDR2 FQNEAQ, per germline. The CDR3 has 13 residues. V was shortened by 4 bases and J by 4 bases, with 11 bases between the two germline ends.

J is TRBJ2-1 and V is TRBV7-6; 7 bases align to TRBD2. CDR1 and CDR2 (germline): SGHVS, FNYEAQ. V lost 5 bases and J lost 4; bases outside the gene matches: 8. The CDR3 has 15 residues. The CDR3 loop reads CASSLSAGAYNEQFF. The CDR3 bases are TGTGCCAGCAGCCTCTCGGCGGGAGCGTACAATGAGCAGTTCTTC. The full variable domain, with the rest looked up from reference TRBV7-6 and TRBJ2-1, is GAGVSQSPRYKVTKRGQDVALRCDPISGHVSLYWYRQALGQGPEFLTYFNYEAQQDKSGLPNDRFSAERPEGSISTLTIQRTEQRDSAMYRCASSLSAGAYNEQFFGPGTRLTVL.

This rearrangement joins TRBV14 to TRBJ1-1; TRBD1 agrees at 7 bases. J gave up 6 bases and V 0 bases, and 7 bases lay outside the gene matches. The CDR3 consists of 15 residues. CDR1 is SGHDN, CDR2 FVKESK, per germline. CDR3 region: CASSQEDRKRAEAFF. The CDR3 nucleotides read TGTGCCAGCAGCCAAGAGGACAGGAAAAGGGCTGAAGCTTTCTTT.

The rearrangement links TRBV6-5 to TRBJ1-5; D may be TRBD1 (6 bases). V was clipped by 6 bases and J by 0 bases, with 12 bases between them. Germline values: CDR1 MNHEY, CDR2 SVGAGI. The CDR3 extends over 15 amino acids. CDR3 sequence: CASSLQGNSNQPQHF. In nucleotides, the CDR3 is TGTGCCAGCAGCCTACAGGGAAATAGCAATCAGCCCCAGCATTTT.

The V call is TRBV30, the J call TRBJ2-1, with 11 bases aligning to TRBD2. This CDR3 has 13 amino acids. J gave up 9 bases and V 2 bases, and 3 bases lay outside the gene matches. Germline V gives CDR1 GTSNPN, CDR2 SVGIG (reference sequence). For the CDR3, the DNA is TGTGCCTGGAGTCAACTAGCGGGAGTTGAGCAGTTCTTC. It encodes CAWSQLAGVEQFF.

The CDR3 coding sequence is TGTGCCAGCAGCTTAGTTTACGGCGGGAGCACGTATTGGGGCGAGCAGTACTTC. Encoded protein: CASSLVYGGSTYWGEQYF. The chain links TRBV7-8 to TRBJ2-7; the match to TRBD2 covers 7 bases. Germline V gene sequence: CDR1 SGHVS, CDR2 FQNEAQ. V gave up 1 base and J gave up 6 bases; unmatched junction bases: 18. This CDR3 contains 18 residues.

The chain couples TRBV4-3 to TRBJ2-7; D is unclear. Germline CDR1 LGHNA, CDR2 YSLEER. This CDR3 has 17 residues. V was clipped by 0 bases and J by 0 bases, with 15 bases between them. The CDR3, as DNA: TGCGCCAGCAGCCAAGACTCTCCCGGGCTATACTCCTACGAGCAGTACTTC. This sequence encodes CASSQDSPGLYSYEQYF.

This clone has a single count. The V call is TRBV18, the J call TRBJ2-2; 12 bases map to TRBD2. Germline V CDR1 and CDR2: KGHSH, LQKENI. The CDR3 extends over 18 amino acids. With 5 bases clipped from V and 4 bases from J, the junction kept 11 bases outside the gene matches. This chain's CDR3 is CASSKKGQTSGSTGELFF. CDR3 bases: TGTGCCAGCTCAAAAAAGGGACAGACTAGCGGGAGCACCGGGGAGCTGTTTTTT.

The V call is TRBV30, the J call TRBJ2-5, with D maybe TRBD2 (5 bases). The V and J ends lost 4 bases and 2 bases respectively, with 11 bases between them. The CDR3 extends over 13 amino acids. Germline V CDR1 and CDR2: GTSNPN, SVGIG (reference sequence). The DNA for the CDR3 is TGTGCCTGGACCCCCGGACTGCAAGAGACCCAGTACTTC. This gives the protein CAWTPGLQETQYF.

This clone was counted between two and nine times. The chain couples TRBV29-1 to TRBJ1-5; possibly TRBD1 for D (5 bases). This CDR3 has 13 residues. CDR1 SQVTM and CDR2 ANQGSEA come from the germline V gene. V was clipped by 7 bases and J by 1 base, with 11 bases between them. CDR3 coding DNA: TGCAGCGCCCTAGGGACGAGCAATCAGCCCCAGCATTTT. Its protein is CSALGTSNQPQHF.

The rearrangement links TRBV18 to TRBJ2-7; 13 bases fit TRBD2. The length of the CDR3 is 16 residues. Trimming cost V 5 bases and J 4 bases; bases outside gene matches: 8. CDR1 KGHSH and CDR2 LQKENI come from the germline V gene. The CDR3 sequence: CASSSSTSGRAYEQYF. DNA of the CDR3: TGTGCCAGCTCATCCTCAACTAGCGGGAGGGCGTACGAGCAGTACTTC.

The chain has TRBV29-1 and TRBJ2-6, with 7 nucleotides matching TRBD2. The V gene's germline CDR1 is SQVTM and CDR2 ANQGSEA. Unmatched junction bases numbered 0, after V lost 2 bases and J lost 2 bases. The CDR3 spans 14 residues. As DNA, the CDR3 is TGCAGCGTTGAACGGGAGGCTGGGGCCAACGTCCTGACTTTC. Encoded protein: CSVEREAGANVLTF. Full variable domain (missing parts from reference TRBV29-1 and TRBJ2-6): SAVISQKPSRDICQRGTSLTIQCQVDSQVTMMFWYRQQPGQSLTLIATANQGSEATYESGFVIDKFPISRPNLTFSTLTVSNMSPEDSSIYLCSVEREAGANVLTFGAGSRLTVL.